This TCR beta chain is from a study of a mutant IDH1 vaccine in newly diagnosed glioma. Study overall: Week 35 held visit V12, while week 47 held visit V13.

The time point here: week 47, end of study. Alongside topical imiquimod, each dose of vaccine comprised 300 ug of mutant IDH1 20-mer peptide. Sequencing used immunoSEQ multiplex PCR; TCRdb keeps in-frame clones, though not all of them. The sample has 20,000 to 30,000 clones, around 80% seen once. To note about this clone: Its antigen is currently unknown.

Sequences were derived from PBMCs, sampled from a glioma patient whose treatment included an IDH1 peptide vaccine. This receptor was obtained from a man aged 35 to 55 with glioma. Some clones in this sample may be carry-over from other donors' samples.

CDR3 loop: CASSLGVSAYEQYF. The DNA for the CDR3 is TGCGCCAGCAGCTTGGGGGTCAGCGCCTACGAGCAGTACTTC. The rearrangement links TRBV5-1 to TRBJ2-7; D gene ambiguous. The CDR3 loop spans 14 amino acids. Per the germline V gene, CDR1 is SGHRS and CDR2 is YFSETQ. Trimming cost V 0 bases and J 2 bases, with 9 bases left between them.